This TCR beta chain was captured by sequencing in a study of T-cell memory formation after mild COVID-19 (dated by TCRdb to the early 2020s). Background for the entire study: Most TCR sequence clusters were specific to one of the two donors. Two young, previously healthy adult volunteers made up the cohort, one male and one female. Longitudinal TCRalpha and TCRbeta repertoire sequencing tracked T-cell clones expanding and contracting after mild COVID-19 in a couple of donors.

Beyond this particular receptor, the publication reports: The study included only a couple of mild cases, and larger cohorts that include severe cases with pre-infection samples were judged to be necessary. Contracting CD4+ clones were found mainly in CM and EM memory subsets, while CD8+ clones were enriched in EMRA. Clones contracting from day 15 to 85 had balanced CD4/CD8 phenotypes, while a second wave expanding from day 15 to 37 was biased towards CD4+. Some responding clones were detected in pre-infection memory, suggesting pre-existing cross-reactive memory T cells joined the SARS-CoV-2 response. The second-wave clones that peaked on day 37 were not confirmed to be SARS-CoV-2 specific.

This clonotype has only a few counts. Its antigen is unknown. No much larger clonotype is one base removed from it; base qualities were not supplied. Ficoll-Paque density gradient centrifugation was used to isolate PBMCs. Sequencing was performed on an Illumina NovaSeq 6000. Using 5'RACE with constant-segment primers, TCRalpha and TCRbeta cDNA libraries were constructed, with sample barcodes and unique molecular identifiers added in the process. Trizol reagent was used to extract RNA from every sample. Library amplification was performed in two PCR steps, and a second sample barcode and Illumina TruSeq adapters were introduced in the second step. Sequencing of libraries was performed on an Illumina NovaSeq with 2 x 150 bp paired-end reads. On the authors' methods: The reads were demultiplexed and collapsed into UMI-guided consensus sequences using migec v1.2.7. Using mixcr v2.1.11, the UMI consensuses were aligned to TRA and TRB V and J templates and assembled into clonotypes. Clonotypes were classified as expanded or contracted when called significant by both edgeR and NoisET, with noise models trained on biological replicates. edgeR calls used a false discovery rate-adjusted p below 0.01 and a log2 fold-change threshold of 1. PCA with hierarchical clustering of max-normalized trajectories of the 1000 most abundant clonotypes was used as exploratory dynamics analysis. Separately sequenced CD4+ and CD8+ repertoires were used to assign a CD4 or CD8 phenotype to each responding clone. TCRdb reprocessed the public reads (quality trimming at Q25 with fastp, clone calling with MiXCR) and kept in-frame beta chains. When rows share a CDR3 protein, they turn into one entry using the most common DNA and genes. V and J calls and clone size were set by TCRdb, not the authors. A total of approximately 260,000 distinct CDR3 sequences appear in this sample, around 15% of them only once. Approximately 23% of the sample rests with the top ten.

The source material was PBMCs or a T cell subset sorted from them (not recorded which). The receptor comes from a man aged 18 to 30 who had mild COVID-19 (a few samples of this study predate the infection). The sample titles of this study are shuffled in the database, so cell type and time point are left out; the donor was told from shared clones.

The CDR3 here reads CASSLGTDEQYV. The sequence in DNA is TGTGCCAGCAGCTTAGGGACAGACGAGCAGTACGTC. The V and J genes are TRBV7-2 and TRBJ2-7; perhaps TRBD1 is the D gene, with 6 bases matching. The CDR3 measures 12 amino acids from cysteine to valine. Of all the DNA, just the CDR3 is kept, 36 bases in frame from base 1. V gives up 1 base and J gives up 5 bases, and the segment between their germline ends measures 6 bases. Based on the germline V gene, the CDR1 and CDR2 sequences are SGHTA and FQGNSA.